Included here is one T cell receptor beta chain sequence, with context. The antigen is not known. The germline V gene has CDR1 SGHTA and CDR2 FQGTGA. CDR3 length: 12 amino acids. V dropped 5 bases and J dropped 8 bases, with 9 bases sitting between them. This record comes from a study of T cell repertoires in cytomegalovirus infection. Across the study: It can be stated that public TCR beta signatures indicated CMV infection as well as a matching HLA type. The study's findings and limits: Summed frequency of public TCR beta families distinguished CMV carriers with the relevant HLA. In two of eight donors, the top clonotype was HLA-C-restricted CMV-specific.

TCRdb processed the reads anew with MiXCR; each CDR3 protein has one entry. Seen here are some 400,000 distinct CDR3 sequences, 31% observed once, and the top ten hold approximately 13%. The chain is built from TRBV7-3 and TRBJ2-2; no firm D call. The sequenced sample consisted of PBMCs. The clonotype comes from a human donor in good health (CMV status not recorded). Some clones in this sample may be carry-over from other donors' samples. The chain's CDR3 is CASSPKWGELFF. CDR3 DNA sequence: TGTGCCAGCAGCCCCAAATGGGGGGAGCTGTTTTTT.